One sample yielded the 10 T cell receptor beta chains listed below, sequenced in a study of human T cells and chemical hapten exposure. The starting material, unfractionated whole blood, was used for total RNA extraction. TCRdb independently ran MiXCR on the 5' RACE reads; one entry per CDR3 protein. The sample contains 65,000 to 95,000 distinct CDR3 sequences, about 8% of which appear only once. The receptors stem from a male donor in good health.

This clonotype appeared many times. The chain's CDR3 is CASSPAGLAGYNEQFF. Written as DNA, the CDR3 is TGTGCCAGCAGTCCGGCGGGACTAGCGGGCTACAATGAGCAGTTCTTC. V usage is TRBV27 and J usage is TRBJ2-1; TRBD2 matches at 12 bases. CDR1 and CDR2 from the germline V gene are MNHEY and SMNVEV (reference sequence). The CDR3 extends over 16 amino acids. Trimming took 5 bases from V and 3 from J; bases not matched to a gene: 5.

This rearrangement joins TRBV1 to TRBJ2-7; TRBD2 is the table's D call and was not checked against the DNA. TRBV1 is listed as a pseudogene. This CDR3 is built from 15 residues. The DNA of the CDR3 is TGCACCAGCCCTACCGGACTAGCGGAGGGGGGGGAGCAGTACTTC. It translates to CTSPTGLAEGGEQYF.

In its sample, this clonotype was seen many times. The genes are TRBV6-5 and TRBJ2-6; D remains ambiguous. Germline assignment: CDR1 MNHEY and CDR2 SVGAGI. The CDR3 extends over 13 amino acids. With 7 bases removed from V and 2 bases from J, the gap between germline ends came to 6 bases. The CDR3 sequence: CASTSPGANVLTF. DNA of the CDR3: TGTGCCAGCACCTCCCCTGGGGCCAACGTCCTGACTTTC.

The sample holds a few counts of this clonotype. The V and J genes are TRBV7-2 and TRBJ2-7; 7 nucleotides match TRBD1. Germline CDR1 is SGHTA and CDR2 is FQGNSA. J gave up 4 bases and V 1 base, and 7 bases lay outside the gene matches. This CDR3 has 15 residues. CDR3 DNA sequence: TGTGCCAGCAGCTTAGTGGTGACAGGGCCTTACGAGCAGTACTTC. Its protein product is CASSLVVTGPYEQYF.

The J gene is TRBJ2-1, the V gene TRBV12-3 or TRBV12-4, with D perhaps TRBD2 (6 bases). CDR3 length: 14 amino acids. The ends were cut back, 1 base at V and 6 bases at J, with 10 bases in the middle. CDR3 sequence: CASSLGRGVNEQFF. In nucleotides, the CDR3 is TGTGCCAGCAGTTTAGGGCGGGGTGTCAATGAGCAGTTCTTC.

This clonotype was observed at least ten times. This sequence joins TRBV7-6 and TRBJ1-1; D uncertain. Trimming cost V 6 bases and J 1 base, with 9 bases left between them. The CDR3 extends over 13 amino acids. From germline, CDR1 is SGHVS and CDR2 FNYEAQ. The CDR3 sequence is CASRPITNTEAFF. The CDR3 nucleotides are TGTGCCAGCAGACCGATTACGAACACTGAAGCTTTCTTT.

This clonotype showed up many times. The chain uses TRBV9 and TRBJ2-7, with TRBD2 matching 11 bases. Losses at the gene ends were 4 bases for V and 4 bases for J; bases not matched to a gene: 4. Germline CDR1 is SGDLS and CDR2 is YYNGEE. This CDR3 comprises 14 residues. The CDR3 coding sequence is TGTGCCAGCAGCAGTCTAGCGGGGGGATACGAGCAGTACTTC. This gives the protein CASSSLAGGYEQYF.

At least ten counts were recorded for this clonotype. The chain carries TRBV20-1 and TRBJ2-7, with D possibly called TRBD1 or TRBD2 (5 bases each). Germline assignment: CDR1 DFQATT and CDR2 SNEGSKA (reference sequence). The CDR3 totals 14 residues. Trimming stripped 0 bases from V and 5 bases from J, with 14 bases between. The CDR3 bases are TGCAGTGCTAGAGAACCGGGACGGCGGGACGAGCAGTACTTC. Protein product: CSAREPGRRDEQYF.

V is TRBV10-3 and J is TRBJ2-7, with unresolved D. There are 11 residues in the CDR3. Germline values: CDR1 ENHRY, CDR2 SYGVKD. Trimming cost V 3 bases and J 3 bases, with 3 bases left between them. The CDR3, as DNA: TGTGCCATCAGTGACAGCTACGAGCAGTACTTC. This gives the protein CAISDSYEQYF.

There are many counts of this clonotype. The genes are TRBV3-1 and TRBJ2-5; D is undetermined. This CDR3 spans 15 amino acids. V was shortened by 0 bases and J by 0 bases, with 8 bases between the two germline ends. Germline V CDR1 and CDR2: LGHDT, YNNKEL (reference sequence). The CDR3 reads CASSQDGRDQETQYF. The CDR3, as DNA: TGTGCCAGCAGCCAAGATGGTCGGGACCAAGAGACCCAGTACTTC.